These 21 T cell receptor beta chains were all obtained from the same sample, sequenced in a study of lymphopenia after photon versus proton radiotherapy. Here immunoSEQ multiplex PCR was the method, and the copy in TCRdb shows in-frame clones only, minus some. The repertoire has 22,000 or so clones, 92% of them found once; the top ten carry around 9%. The material was peripheral blood, obtained from a patient treated with proton-based radiotherapy. Receptors were obtained from a woman in her 70s with pancreatic cancer. Some clones in this sample may be carry-over from other donors' samples.

The chain combines TRBV10-2 with TRBJ1-2; D gene ambiguous. The CDR3 spans 17 residues. V was clipped by 0 bases and J by 3 bases, with 17 bases between them. Germline lookup yields CDR1 WSHSY and CDR2 SAAADI. The DNA for the CDR3 is TGCGCCAGCAGTGAGTCGACGATAGTGGCAGCCTACTATGGCTACACCTTC. Its translation: CASSESTIVAAYYGYTF.

This chain joins TRBV19 and TRBJ1-4, with TRBD1 identical over 8 bases. With V trimmed by 7 bases and J by 5 bases, 9 bases remained unmatched. Germline-derived CDR1 and CDR2 are LNHDA and SQIVND (reference sequence). The CDR3 length is 15 residues. Here the CDR3 DNA reads TGTGCCAGTACGGCAGGGGGCATTCGAAATGAAAAACTGTTTTTT. Translation gives CASTAGGIRNEKLFF. Based on the CDR3 plus reference TRBV19 and TRBJ1-4, the full variable domain is DGGITQSPKYLFRKEGQNVTLSCEQNLNHDAMYWYRQDPGQGLRLIYYSQIVNDFQKGDIAEGYSVSREKKESFPLTVTSAQKNPTAFYLCASTAGGIRNEKLFFGSGTQLSVL.

The CDR3 sequence is CASRDLAGGVTQYF. In DNA form, the CDR3 reads TGTGCCAGCAGGGATCTAGCGGGAGGCGTGACCCAGTACTTC. This chain links TRBV6-1 with TRBJ2-5, with 11 bases fitting TRBD2. CDR3 length: 14 amino acids. With 6 bases clipped from V and 7 bases from J, the junction kept 7 bases outside the gene matches. Germline V gene data show CDR1 as MNHNS and CDR2 as SASEGT.

The table lists this clone with a count of one. V gene TRBV2 combines with J gene TRBJ2-7, with TRBD2 identical over 10 bases. This CDR3 is 16 amino acids long. Germline assignment: CDR1 SNHLY and CDR2 FYNNEI. V shed 6 bases, J shed 2 bases, and the junction held 10 bases outside the gene matches. CDR3 in amino acids: CASSDPTSGKAYEQYF. The CDR3 bases are TGTGCCAGCAGCGACCCAACTAGCGGGAAGGCCTACGAGCAGTACTTC.

This sequence joins TRBV28 and TRBJ1-5; 9 bases are shared with TRBD1. This CDR3 region has 14 residues. Germline assignment: CDR1 MDHEN and CDR2 SYDVKM. V shed 6 bases, J shed 6 bases, and the junction held 6 bases outside the gene matches. The CDR3 here is CASRDDRGIQPQHF. As DNA, the CDR3 is TGTGCCAGCAGAGACGACAGGGGGATTCAGCCCCAGCATTTT.

The genes are TRBV6-6 and TRBJ1-1; weak D call: TRBD1 (5 bases). Germline V gene sequence: CDR1 MNHNY, CDR2 SVGAGI (reference sequence). The CDR3 length is 14 residues. Between the trimmed V and J ends, which lost 0 bases and 4 bases, there was a span of 9 bases. CDR3 nucleotide sequence: TGTGCCAGCAGTTACTCGTACGGGGGCACTGAAGCTTTCTTT. Protein: CASSYSYGGTEAFF.

Here the CDR3 reads CATGTGISYEQYF. Here the CDR3 DNA reads TGCGCCACCGGGACAGGGATTTCCTACGAGCAGTACTTC. V and J are TRBV10-2 and TRBJ2-5; 9 nucleotides match TRBD1. The J call is uncertain, as TRBJ2-7 better fits the DNA end. CDR1 and CDR2 (germline): WSHSY, SAAADI. The CDR3 totals 13 residues.

This clone was observed once. The gene calls are TRBV28 and TRBJ2-1; 8 nucleotides agree with TRBD1. V was clipped by 10 bases and J by 15 bases; unmatched bases: 11. This CDR3 is built from 11 residues. Germline CDR1 and CDR2: MDHEN and SYDVKM. The CDR3 sequence is CATLRTGLLFF. CDR3 nucleotide sequence: TGTGCCACTCTTCGGACAGGGCTCTTGTTCTTC.

This clone came up once. The chain couples TRBV11-2 to TRBJ1-1, with D perhaps TRBD1 (6 bases). With 4 bases removed from V and 0 bases from J, the gap between germline ends came to 12 bases. The CDR3 extends over 15 amino acids. Germline-derived CDR1 and CDR2 are SGHAT and FQNNGV. CDR3 protein: CASSSGQRLNTEAFF. In DNA form, the CDR3 reads TGTGCCAGCAGCTCCGGACAGAGATTGAACACTGAAGCTTTCTTT. Complete variable domain (other parts from reference TRBV11-2 and TRBJ1-1): EAGVAQSPRYKIIEKRQSVAFWCNPISGHATLYWYQQILGQGPKLLIQFQNNGVVDDSQLPKDRFSAERLKGVDSTLKIQPAKLEDSAVYLCASSSGQRLNTEAFFGQGTRLTVV.

This chain joins TRBV19 and TRBJ1-1, with D possibly being TRBD1 (5 bases). Per germline, CDR1 LNHDA and CDR2 SQIVND (reference sequence). Trimming stripped 3 bases from V and 1 base from J, with 15 bases between. This CDR3 region has 16 residues. CDR3 sequence reads: CASSIGAGRGNTEAFF. The DNA of the CDR3 is TGTGCCAGTAGTATCGGGGCAGGTCGAGGGAACACTGAAGCTTTCTTT.

This clone was observed once. V and J are TRBV6-5 and TRBJ2-7; the match to TRBD2 covers 9 bases. This CDR3 comprises 14 residues. Trimming cost V 5 bases and J 4 bases; bases outside gene matches: 6. CDR1 is MNHEY, CDR2 SVGAGI, per germline. The CDR3 loop reads CASSAGTSRYEQYF. DNA of the CDR3: TGTGCCAGCAGTGCCGGGACTAGCAGATACGAGCAGTACTTC.

This clone showed up just once. The J gene is TRBJ2-1, the V gene TRBV30, with TRBD2 as a possible D gene (6 bases). Trimming shortened V by 4 bases and J by 7 bases, and 20 bases separated the two germline ends. This CDR3 comprises 15 residues. CDR1 GTSNPN and CDR2 SVGIG come from the germline V gene (reference sequence). CDR3 protein: CAWTAQRLVRNEQFF. In nucleotides, the CDR3 is TGTGCCTGGACCGCTCAGAGACTAGTTAGGAATGAGCAGTTCTTC.

The chain has TRBV19 and TRBJ1-2; D possibly corresponds to TRBD1 (5 bases). Trimming cost V 9 bases and J 8 bases, with 13 bases left between them. Germline assignment: CDR1 LNHDA and CDR2 SQIVND (reference sequence). This CDR3 has 11 residues. CDR3 coding DNA: TGTGCCAGCAACGGCCAGGGCGGCTACACCTTC. It is translated as CASNGQGGYTF. Full variable domain (outside the CDR3, taken from reference TRBV19 and TRBJ1-2): DGGITQSPKYLFRKEGQNVTLSCEQNLNHDAMYWYRQDPGQGLRLIYYSQIVNDFQKGDIAEGYSVSREKKESFPLTVTSAQKNPTAFYLCASNGQGGYTFGSGTRLTVV.

V is TRBV7-2 and J is TRBJ2-5; D is uncertain. The length of the CDR3 is 12 residues. V lost 3 bases to trimming and J lost 4 bases, with 6 bases between them. Germline assignment: CDR1 SGHTA and CDR2 FQGNSA. The CDR3 DNA reads TGTGCCAGCAGCTTTGAAGGAGAGACCCAGTACTTC. Encoded protein: CASSFEGETQYF.

In this sample, this clone turned up once. The gene calls are TRBV6-1 and TRBJ1-6; no firm D call. The germline V gene encodes CDR1 MNHNS and CDR2 SASEGT. V was pared by 7 bases and J by 8 bases, with 12 bases between. This CDR3 spans 13 amino acids. This chain's CDR3 is CASTPGSDSPLHF. CDR3 sequence (DNA): TGTGCCAGCACCCCGGGTTCAGATTCACCCCTCCACTTT.

The rearrangement joins TRBV4-2 to TRBJ2-3, with D possibly being TRBD1 (5 bases). From germline, CDR1 is LGHNA and CDR2 YNFKEQ. The CDR3 has 16 amino acids. Trimming took off 1 base at V and 1 base at J, with 12 bases between the two ends. The CDR3 DNA is TGTGCCAGCAGCCAAGTCCTAGGGGCGGGCACAGATACGCAGTATTTT. Its translation is CASSQVLGAGTDTQYF.

The DNA for the CDR3 is TGTGCCAGCTCACCCAGTGGAGATGAGCCCCAGCATTTT. Its protein product is CASSPSGDEPQHF. The V gene is TRBV18, the J gene TRBJ1-5; unclear D gene. The germline V gene encodes CDR1 KGHSH and CDR2 LQKENI. The CDR3 length is 13 residues. The V end lost 3 bases, the J end lost 8 bases, and 11 bases lay between the germline ends.

This chain uses TRBV19 with TRBJ1-2; 8 nucleotides agree with TRBD1. J gave up 0 bases and V 3 bases, and 9 bases lay outside the gene matches. CDR1 LNHDA and CDR2 SQIVND come from the germline V gene (reference sequence). CDR3 size: 17 residues. The CDR3, as DNA: TGTGCCAGTAGTATCGGGACAGGCGAGGGCCCTAACTATGGCTACACCTTC. Translation gives CASSIGTGEGPNYGYTF.

V is TRBV18 and J is TRBJ1-2; 8 bases agree with TRBD1. Germline loops: CDR1 KGHSH, CDR2 LQKENI. Trimming at V came to 2 bases and at J to 8 bases, leaving 1 base not matched to a gene. CDR3 size: 12 residues. The chain's CDR3 is CASSPDRGGYTF. The CDR3 coding sequence is TGTGCCAGCTCACCAGACAGGGGAGGCTACACCTTC.

The chain couples TRBV5-4 to TRBJ2-3; D gene unclear. The CDR3 has 16 amino acids. Per germline, CDR1 SGHNT and CDR2 YYREEE (reference sequence). Trimming took off 0 bases at V and 0 bases at J, with 11 bases between the two ends. The CDR3 nucleotides read TGTGCCAGCAGCTTGGAGGCGACCCCTAGCACAGATACGCAGTATTTT. Protein: CASSLEATPSTDTQYF.

This chain connects TRBV5-1 to TRBJ2-7; the match to TRBD2 covers 7 bases. V lost 2 bases and J lost 0; bases outside the gene matches: 5. Looked up from germline, CDR1 is SGHRS and CDR2 is YFSETQ. This CDR3 is built from 15 residues. The CDR3 is CASSLTVAGSYEQYF. As DNA, the CDR3 is TGCGCCAGCAGCTTAACCGTAGCGGGCTCCTACGAGCAGTACTTC.